The clone carrying this TCR beta chain was seen a single time. What it recognizes is unknown. Deletions cut 0 bases from V and 5 bases from J, with 12 bases between. Germline V lookup: CDR1 LGHNA, CDR2 YNFKEQ. This CDR3 comprises 15 residues. The record originates from a study of Ad26.COV2.S vaccination and SARS-CoV-2 variants. On the study more broadly: A COV1001 Ad26.COV2.S trial-arm participant provided the sample. Ad26.COV2.S was injected intramuscularly once or twice, 56 days apart.

Sequencing was performed with immunoSEQ multiplex PCR; in TCRdb, only in-frame clones are kept and a portion is missing. The data contain 300,000 to 400,000 clones, around 88% of them seen just once; the ten biggest clones take up about 10%. The treatment here: approximately 18 received Ad26.COV2.S at low or high dose, single or two shots; about 5 received placebo; per-sample allocation not given. Sampling was done on day 63 after the first vaccine or placebo injection. Participants' vaccine, an Ad26 vector, delivered Wuhan-strain SARS-CoV-2 spike. General observations from the study: Whether participants received vaccine or placebo, their non-spike TCR breadth was similar.

This material consisted of peripheral blood, taken in a trial of Ad26.COV2.S vaccine versus placebo. This clonotype was sampled from a person aged 18-60 years who received the Ad26.COV2.S COVID-19 vaccine or a placebo. This chain connects TRBV4-2 to TRBJ2-3; D gene ambiguous. The CDR3 is CASSQEGRPGDTQYF. The DNA for the CDR3 is TGTGCCAGCAGCCAAGAGGGCAGGCCAGGAGATACGCAGTATTTT.